The next 11 T cell receptor beta chains were all read from a single sample in a study of regulatory T cells in long-lasting Graves disease. Both iRepertoire HTBI primers and Arm-PCR of CDR3 regions were used to build the TCR beta libraries. TCRdb redid the calling of the multiplex PCR reads with MiXCR, one entry per CDR3 protein. The data contain about 530,000 distinct CDR3 sequences, 15% to 20% of them singletons. Time point described: newly diagnosed GD, antithyroid drugs for less than 3 months. Extracted PBMC RNA gave rise to the TCR library. A further study also used this sample, focusing on T cells in Graves' hyperthyroidism and ophthalmopathy.

The sample here was peripheral blood mononuclear cells (PBMCs), taken at new diagnosis, from a patient treated with antithyroid drugs. These receptors all stem from a woman aged 35-65 years with Graves disease.

This clonotype appeared a few times. Germline is not matched at one junction end, which may reflect a read error. The chain has TRBV12-3 or TRBV12-4 and TRBJ2-4; D is perhaps TRBD2 (6 bases). The CDR3 totals 12 residues. In DNA form, the CDR3 reads TGTGCCAGCAGTTGGAGGGCACCATCGCTACACTTC. It yields the protein CASSWRAPSLHF.

V usage is TRBV4-1 and J usage is TRBJ2-1; unclear D gene. Trimming cost V 1 base and J 5 bases, with 12 bases left between them. Germline V gene lookup returns CDR1 MGHRA and CDR2 YSYEKL. The CDR3 has 15 residues. This CDR3 reads CASSQVPRPNNEQFF. The CDR3 region has the DNA TGCGCCAGCAGCCAAGTTCCTCGACCCAACAATGAGCAGTTCTTC.

Worth noting for this clonotype: A much larger clone differs from this one at a single base, so this may be a read error. V is TRBV12-3 or TRBV12-4 and J is TRBJ2-3; D ambiguous. The CDR3 length is 15 residues. V dropped 11 bases and J dropped 1 base, with 19 bases sitting between them. CDR3 bases: TGTGCCGGCTGCCTCCTGTTTAGTGGCACAGATACGCAGTATTTT. Its translation is CAGCLLFSGTDTQYF.

This clonotype showed up many times. The V gene is TRBV7-2, the J gene TRBJ2-4, with D maybe TRBD1 (6 bases). Trimming cost V 5 bases and J 1 base, with 15 bases left between them. There are 16 residues in the CDR3. In germline, CDR1 is SGHTA, CDR2 FQGNSA. The CDR3 here is CASSVRYDRAKNIQYF. The CDR3 DNA sequence: TGTGCCAGCAGCGTCAGATACGACAGGGCCAAAAACATTCAGTACTTC.

This clonotype was seen ten or more times. The rearrangement joins TRBV13 to TRBJ2-1; 9 bases map to TRBD2. The CDR3 covers 16 residues. V lost 5 bases and J lost 7; bases outside the gene matches: 12. The germline gives CDR1 PRHDT, CDR2 FYEKMQ (reference sequence). CDR3 DNA sequence: TGTGCCAGCAGCCCTAGAACCAGCGGGGGGCTTAATGAGCAGTTCTTC. It encodes CASSPRTSGGLNEQFF.

This clonotype was counted many times. J is TRBJ2-1 and V is TRBV7-9, with unresolved D. The CDR3 consists of 13 residues. V was shortened by 5 bases and J by 0 bases, with 5 bases between the two germline ends. Germline CDR1 and CDR2: SEHNR and FQNEAQ (reference sequence). The CDR3 loop is CASSTSSYNEQFF. The CDR3 DNA sequence: TGTGCCAGCAGCACGAGCTCCTACAATGAGCAGTTCTTC.

In this sample, this clonotype turned up many times. The V gene is TRBV20-1, the J gene TRBJ1-2; D remains unclear. The CDR3 covers 14 residues. The germline V gene encodes CDR1 DFQATT and CDR2 SNEGSKA (reference sequence). V was cut by 3 bases and J by 2 bases, with 13 bases left in between. The CDR3 coding sequence is TGCAGTGCTAGTGGGGAAAGCTCCAACTATGGCTACACCTTC. Translated, it gives CSASGESSNYGYTF.

The J gene is TRBJ1-1, the V gene TRBV6-1; D remains ambiguous. The germline CDR1 and CDR2 sequences are MNHNS and SASEGT. Trimming stripped 7 bases from V and 1 base from J, with 13 bases between. CDR3 size: 14 residues. The CDR3 nucleotides read TGTGCCAGCACCCCCTCGCGGGGGAACACTGAAGCTTTCTTT. This translates into CASTPSRGNTEAFF.

The V and J genes are TRBV3-1 and TRBJ2-1; D possibly matches TRBD1 or TRBD2 (5 bases each). Trimming took 4 bases from V and 2 from J, leaving 12 bases between them. This CDR3 contains 15 residues. Germline CDR1 and CDR2: LGHDT and YNNKEL (reference sequence). The CDR3 nucleotides read TGTGCCAGCAGCCCCGTTGTGGGGGCCTACAATGAGCAGTTCTTC. Encoded protein: CASSPVVGAYNEQFF.

This clonotype was counted at least ten times. The chain combines TRBV5-6 with TRBJ2-3; D tentatively fits TRBD1 or TRBD2 (6 bases each). The germline V gene has CDR1 SGHDT and CDR2 YYEEEE. The CDR3 extends over 16 amino acids. V lost 0 bases to trimming and J lost 0 bases, with 11 bases between them. Here the CDR3 reads CASSLGPGASTDTQYF. DNA for the CDR3: TGTGCCAGCAGCTTGGGGCCGGGGGCTAGCACAGATACGCAGTATTTT.

This clonotype has a count of ten or more. Here the CDR3 reads CASSSSSDRGGYTF. For the CDR3, the DNA is TGTGCCAGCAGCTCAAGCTCGGACAGGGGTGGCTACACCTTC. The rearrangement uses TRBV13 and TRBJ1-2; 9 bases agree with TRBD1. After removal of 4 bases from V and 7 bases from J, the junction contained 7 bases not matched to a gene. Germline V gene data show CDR1 as PRHDT and CDR2 as FYEKMQ (reference sequence). The CDR3 runs to 14 residues.